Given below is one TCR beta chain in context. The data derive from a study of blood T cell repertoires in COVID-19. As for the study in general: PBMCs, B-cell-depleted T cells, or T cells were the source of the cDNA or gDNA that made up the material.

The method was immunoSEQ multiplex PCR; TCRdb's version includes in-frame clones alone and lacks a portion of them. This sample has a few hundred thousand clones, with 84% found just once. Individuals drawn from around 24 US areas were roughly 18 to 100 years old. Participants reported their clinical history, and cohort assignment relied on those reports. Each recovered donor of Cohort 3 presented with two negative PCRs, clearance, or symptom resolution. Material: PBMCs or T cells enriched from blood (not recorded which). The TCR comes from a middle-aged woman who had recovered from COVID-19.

The CDR3 reads CASRQGIWSNQPQHF. CDR3 DNA: TGTGCCAGCAGGCAGGGAATCTGGAGCAATCAGCCCCAGCATTTT. This rearrangement joins TRBV27 to TRBJ1-5; D perhaps matches TRBD1 (5 bases). The CDR3 spans 15 residues. Between the trimmed V and J ends, which lost 6 bases and 1 base, there was a span of 13 bases. The V gene's germline CDR1 is MNHEY and CDR2 SMNVEV (reference sequence).